The 26 T cell receptor beta chains below were found in one sample sequenced in a study of identical twins. Via MiXCR, TCRdb re-called the 5' RACE reads, giving one row per CDR3 protein. The table shows around 490,000 distinct CDR3 sequences, with under 25% occurring only once. The same sample was also used in a study of yellow fever vaccine responses in identical twins.

What was sequenced was CD4+ T cells sorted from blood. The receptors derive from a woman aged 18-35 years in good health.

The gene calls are TRBV11-2 and TRBJ2-7, with D possibly matching TRBD2 (6 bases). The germline V and J ends were trimmed by 2 bases and 5 bases, with 13 bases remaining between them. The CDR3 runs 14 residues. Per the germline V gene, CDR1 is SGHAT and CDR2 is FQNNGV. Here the CDR3 DNA reads TGTGCCAGCAGCTTACTGGCAGCGGGCCACGAGCAGTACTTC. As protein: CASSLLAAGHEQYF.

The sample holds a few counts of this clonotype. The chain joins TRBV5-1 to TRBJ2-7, with D unresolved. V shed 1 base and J shed 0 bases, with 8 bases lying between them. CDR1 is SGHRS, CDR2 YFSETQ, per germline. The CDR3 runs to 14 residues. The CDR3: CASSLQESSYEQYF. The CDR3 DNA sequence: TGCGCCAGCAGCTTGCAGGAGAGCTCCTACGAGCAGTACTTC.

The chain uses TRBV12-3 or TRBV12-4 and TRBJ2-7, with TRBD1 matching over 7 bases. This CDR3 comprises 13 residues. V trimming: 6 bases; J trimming: 5 bases; junction bases outside the gene matches: 7. For the CDR3, the DNA is TGTGCCAGCAGCTACAGGGGTAGCGACGAGCAGTACTTC. Translated: CASSYRGSDEQYF.

This clonotype was counted only a few times. The chain employs TRBV7-9 and TRBJ2-7; the D gene is possibly TRBD1 (7 bases). V lost 5 bases and J 0 bases, leaving 14 bases between the germline ends. The CDR3 has 15 amino acids. Per germline, CDR1 SEHNR and CDR2 FQNEAQ (reference sequence). The CDR3 is CASSPRGTDSYEQYV. In DNA, the CDR3 is TGTGCCAGCAGCCCACGGGGGACAGACTCCTACGAGCAGTACGTC.

J is TRBJ2-1 and V is TRBV6-2 or TRBV6-3; 14 bases are a match to TRBD2. V was clipped by 7 bases and J by 9 bases; unmatched bases: 8. The CDR3 is 15 residues long. Per germline, CDR1 MNHEY and CDR2 SVGEGT. The CDR3 DNA sequence: TGTGCCAGCACCCAGACTAGCGGGAGGGAGAGTGAGCAGTTCTTC. As protein: CASTQTSGRESEQFF.

The rearrangement links TRBV2 to TRBJ2-7; D possibly corresponds to TRBD1 (6 bases). This CDR3 is built from 15 residues. CDR1 SNHLY and CDR2 FYNNEI come from the germline V gene. V was clipped by 7 bases and J by 0 bases, with 16 bases between them. The CDR3 coding sequence is TGTGCCAGCACCGACTTGGGGGCTCCCTCCTACGAGCAGTACGTC. Its protein is CASTDLGAPSYEQYV.

This rearrangement joins TRBV5-4 to TRBJ1-1, with TRBD1 as a possible D gene (6 bases). CDR1 is SGHNT, CDR2 YYREEE, per germline (reference sequence). CDR3 length: 14 amino acids. Trimming removed 1 base from V and 3 bases from J, with 10 bases in between. CDR3 region: CASSLQGTDTEAFF. In DNA, the CDR3 is TGTGCCAGCAGCTTGCAGGGGACCGACACTGAAGCTTTCTTT. Using reference TRBV5-4 and TRBJ1-1 for the parts outside the CDR3, the full variable domain is ETGVTQSPTHLIKTRGQQVTLRCSSQSGHNTVSWYQQALGQGPQFIFQYYREEENGRGNFPPRFSGLQFPNYSSELNVNALELDDSALYLCASSLQGTDTEAFFGQGTRLTVV.

This clonotype was recorded a few times. The chain joins TRBV12-3 or TRBV12-4 to TRBJ1-1; D not resolved. CDR3 length equals 11 residues. The V end lost 2 bases, the J end lost 7 bases, and 5 bases lay between the germline ends. CDR3 region: CASSLQIEAFF. The DNA of the CDR3 is TGTGCCAGCAGTTTACAGATTGAAGCTTTCTTT.

The rearrangement uses TRBV18 and TRBJ1-1; no definite D call. Deletions cut 0 bases from V and 1 base from J, with 9 bases between. The CDR3 totals 15 residues. The germline V gene encodes CDR1 KGHSH and CDR2 LQKENI. CDR3 sequence reads: CASSPPVRTNTEAFF. The CDR3 DNA follows: TGTGCCAGCTCACCACCGGTCCGGACGAACACTGAAGCTTTCTTT.

Here the CDR3 reads CASSYRDRFYEQYF. CDR3 bases: TGTGCCAGCAGTTACCGGGACAGGTTCTACGAGCAGTACTTC. The J gene is TRBJ2-7, the V gene TRBV3-1; 8 nucleotides agree with TRBD1. The V gene end was trimmed by 6 bases and the J gene end by 3 bases; junction bases not matched to a gene: 7. The germline V gene encodes CDR1 LGHDT and CDR2 YNNKEL (reference sequence). The CDR3 is made up of 14 amino acids.

The V and J genes are TRBV28 and TRBJ2-1, with TRBD2 matching 8 bases. Unmatched junction bases numbered 7, after V lost 4 bases and J lost 2 bases. This CDR3 has 16 residues. CDR1 and CDR2 from the germline V gene are MDHEN and SYDVKM. CDR3 DNA sequence: TGTGCCAGCAGTTCGGGGGGGACACCAGCCTACAATGAGCAGTTCTTC. Translated: CASSSGGTPAYNEQFF.

The sample holds a few counts of this clonotype. This chain links TRBV18 with TRBJ2-1; D may be TRBD1 or TRBD2 (5 bases each). Germline V gene lookup returns CDR1 KGHSH and CDR2 LQKENI. CDR3 length: 17 residues. The V gene lost 0 bases and the J gene lost 2 bases, with 14 bases spanning the gap. The CDR3 DNA reads TGTGCCAGCTCACCACCGGGACGGGGTGGCACCTACAATGAGCAGTTCTTC. Protein: CASSPPGRGGTYNEQFF.

The J gene is TRBJ2-5, the V gene TRBV3-1; the D call may be TRBD1 or TRBD2 (5 bases each). CDR1 and CDR2 from the germline V gene are LGHDT and YNNKEL (reference sequence). V lost 3 bases to trimming and J lost 1 base, with 12 bases between them. This CDR3 spans 15 amino acids. CDR3 amino acids: CASSHDPRGQETQYF. The CDR3 region has the DNA TGTGCCAGCAGCCATGATCCGAGGGGCCAAGAGACCCAGTACTTC.

This chain uses TRBV4-1 with TRBJ2-3, with D hard to call. The germline V and J ends were trimmed by 2 bases and 4 bases, with 7 bases remaining between them. The CDR3 has 13 residues. Germline V lookup: CDR1 MGHRA, CDR2 YSYEKL. The CDR3 DNA reads as TGCGCCAGCAGCCAATACAGTGCAGATACGCAGTATTTT. Translating gives CASSQYSADTQYF.

This clonotype came up a few times. The J gene is TRBJ2-7, the V gene TRBV7-9, with D possibly being TRBD1 (6 bases). The CDR3 is 13 amino acids. The germline V gene encodes CDR1 SEHNR and CDR2 FQNEAQ (reference sequence). The DNA of the CDR3 is TGTGCCAGCAGCTTTTTTGGGACACCCAAGCTCCACGTC. The encoded protein is CASSFFGTPKLHV.

This clonotype was picked up many times. The chain is built from TRBV7-9 and TRBJ2-1; D is perhaps TRBD1 (6 bases). The CDR3 is made up of 15 amino acids. The germline V gene encodes CDR1 SEHNR and CDR2 FQNEAQ (reference sequence). Trimming stripped 2 bases from V and 3 bases from J, with 11 bases between. The CDR3 DNA reads TGTGCCAGCAGCTTAAAAAGGACAGACTACAATGAGCAGTTCTTC. The encoded protein is CASSLKRTDYNEQFF.

This clonotype came up a few times. V usage is TRBV11-2 and J usage is TRBJ1-2; D is ambiguous. Trimming took 6 bases from V and 3 from J, leaving 14 bases between them. This CDR3 has 14 amino acids. Germline values: CDR1 SGHAT, CDR2 FQNNGV. This CDR3 reads CASRSLRGDYGYTF. CDR3 nucleotides: TGTGCCAGCAGATCCTTACGAGGAGACTATGGCTACACCTTC.

This clonotype has a handful of counts. The V call is TRBV12-3 or TRBV12-4, the J call TRBJ2-1; no firm D call. The CDR3 is 10 residues long. Trimming pared 5 bases from V and 9 bases from J, leaving 5 bases between. CDR3 residues: CASSRSEQFF. As DNA, the CDR3 is TGTGCCAGCAGTCGCAGTGAGCAGTTCTTC.

In this sample, this clonotype turned up a few times. This rearrangement joins TRBV20-1 to TRBJ2-3; 7 nucleotides line up with TRBD2. The CDR3 sequence is 12 residues long. Germline CDR1 DFQATT, CDR2 SNEGSKA (reference sequence). After removal of 6 bases from V and 6 bases from J, the junction contained 6 bases not matched to a gene. The DNA of the CDR3 is TGCAGTGCCCGGGGGGAGACGGATACGCAGTATTTT. Protein sequence: CSARGETDTQYF.

A few counts support this clonotype. V gene TRBV5-6 combines with J gene TRBJ2-1; 9 bases agree with TRBD1. Germline V CDR1 and CDR2: SGHDT, YYEEEE. The V and J ends lost 4 bases and 10 bases, in that order; junction bases with no gene match: 9. CDR3 length equals 14 residues. The CDR3 DNA sequence: TGTGCCAGCAGCCCTGCCGGACAGGGGAGAGAGCAGTTCTTC. This sequence encodes CASSPAGQGREQFF.

This chain uses TRBV28 with TRBJ2-4; perhaps D is TRBD1 or TRBD2 (6 bases each). This CDR3 has 15 residues. The germline V gene encodes CDR1 MDHEN and CDR2 SYDVKM. V gave up 1 base and J gave up 7 bases, with 14 bases separating them. CDR3 amino acids: CASSLYVTRGNIQYF. The CDR3 region has the DNA TGTGCCAGCAGTTTATACGTGACTAGGGGGAACATTCAGTACTTC.

This clonotype appeared many times. V is TRBV2 and J is TRBJ1-2; a weak D match, TRBD1 (5 bases). The CDR3 is 12 amino acids. Per the germline V gene, CDR1 is SNHLY and CDR2 is FYNNEI. V was clipped by 8 bases and J by 2 bases, with 9 bases between them. The CDR3 loop is CASRDENYGYTF. The CDR3 bases are TGTGCCAGCCGGGACGAAAACTATGGCTACACCTTC.

This clonotype came up a few times. This chain joins TRBV10-3 and TRBJ2-1, with D possibly being TRBD2 (7 bases). CDR3 length equals 12 residues. V was cut by 4 bases and J by 8 bases, with 9 bases left in between. Germline V gene data show CDR1 as ENHRY and CDR2 as SYGVKD. This CDR3 reads CAISGGGYEQFF. The DNA of the CDR3 is TGTGCCATCAGTGGGGGGGGCTATGAGCAGTTCTTC.

The chain is built from TRBV24-1 and TRBJ2-3; 7 nucleotides match TRBD2. The CDR3 is 19 amino acids. V shed 2 bases and J 4 bases; nucleotides not matched to a gene: 17. Germline V lookup: CDR1 KGHDR, CDR2 SFDVKD. The CDR3 protein is CATSDSVLLRENVADTQYF. Written as DNA, the CDR3 is TGTGCCACCAGTGATTCAGTCCTTTTGCGGGAGAATGTCGCAGATACGCAGTATTTT.

CDR3 coding DNA: TGTGCCAGCGGGCCCCGAGGGACTGAAGCTTTCTTT. It translates to CASGPRGTEAFF. This chain links TRBV12-3 or TRBV12-4 with TRBJ1-1, with no clear D. V gave up 8 bases and J gave up 5 bases, with 12 bases separating them. This CDR3 spans 12 amino acids.

The table lists this clonotype with a count of one. This chain joins TRBV24-1 and TRBJ2-5; D is perhaps TRBD2 (6 bases). V lost 10 bases to trimming and J lost 0 bases, with 14 bases between them. The germline V gene has CDR1 KGHDR and CDR2 SFDVKD. CDR3 length: 14 amino acids. As DNA, the CDR3 is TGTGCCACGAAAGATAGCGGAGACCAAGAGACCCAGTACTTC. Translated: CATKDSGDQETQYF.